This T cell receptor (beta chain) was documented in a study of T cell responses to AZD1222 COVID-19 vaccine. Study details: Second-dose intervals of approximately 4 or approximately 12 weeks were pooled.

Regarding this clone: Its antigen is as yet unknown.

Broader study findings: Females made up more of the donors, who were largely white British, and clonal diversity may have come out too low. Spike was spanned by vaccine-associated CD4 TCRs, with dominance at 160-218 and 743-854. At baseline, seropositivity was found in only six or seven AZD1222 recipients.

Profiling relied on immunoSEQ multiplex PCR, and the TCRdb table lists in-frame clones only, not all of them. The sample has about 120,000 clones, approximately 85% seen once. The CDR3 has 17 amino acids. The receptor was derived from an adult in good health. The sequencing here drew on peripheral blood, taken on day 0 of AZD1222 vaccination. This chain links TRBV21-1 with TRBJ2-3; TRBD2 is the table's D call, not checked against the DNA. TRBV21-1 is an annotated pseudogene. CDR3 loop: CASSKGASGRILDTQYF. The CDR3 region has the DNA TGTGCCAGCAGCAAAGGGGCTAGCGGGAGGATACTAGATACGCAGTATTTT.